The 13 T cell receptor beta chains listed next were all sequenced from one sample in a study of T cell responses to AZD1222 COVID-19 vaccine. Measured with immunoSEQ multiplex PCR; TCRdb has only the in-frame clones, and not every one. The sample lists approximately 150,000 clones; about nine tenths were seen once. The sequencing here drew on peripheral blood, taken on day 0 of AZD1222 vaccination. These receptors were collected from an adult in good health.

The genes are TRBV28 and TRBJ2-1; 9 nucleotides align to TRBD2. This CDR3 spans 14 amino acids. The V gene's germline CDR1 is MDHEN and CDR2 SYDVKM. The V and J ends lost 5 bases and 10 bases, in that order; junction bases with no gene match: 9. CDR3 protein: CASSPQPLAGEQFF. CDR3 nucleotides: TGTGCCAGCAGTCCTCAACCTCTAGCGGGAGAGCAGTTCTTC. The full variable domain, completed using reference TRBV28 and TRBJ2-1, is DVKVTQSSRYLVKRTGEKVFLECVQDMDHENMFWYRQDPGLGLRLIYFSYDVKMKEKGDIPEGYSVSREKKERFSLILESASTNQTSMYLCASSPQPLAGEQFFGPGTRLTVL.

The chain employs TRBV6-5 and TRBJ1-1; D call uncertain. Germline V CDR1 and CDR2: MNHEY, SVGAGI. The V gene lost 6 bases and the J gene lost 8 bases, with 19 bases spanning the gap. The CDR3 contains 14 residues. The CDR3, as DNA: TGTGCCAGCAGCAGAGGAGTTAGATCTGGAGAAGCTTTCTTT. Encoded protein: CASSRGVRSGEAFF.

For the CDR3, the DNA is TGTGCCAGTCAATCGGGAGTACGAAATGAGCAGTTCTTC. Its protein product is CASQSGVRNEQFF. This chain links TRBV6-5 with TRBJ2-1; TRBD2 might be the D (6 bases). The germline V gene encodes CDR1 MNHEY and CDR2 SVGAGI. The germline V and J ends were trimmed by 9 bases and 7 bases, with 16 bases remaining between them. The CDR3 is made up of 13 amino acids.

This clone is a singleton in its sample. The rearrangement joins TRBV11-2 to TRBJ2-3; D tentatively reads TRBD1 or TRBD2 (7 bases each). Germline V lookup: CDR1 SGHAT, CDR2 FQNNGV. The germline V and J ends were trimmed by 6 bases and 3 bases, with 16 bases remaining between them. CDR3 length: 15 residues. This chain's CDR3 is CASRRAGQRTDTQYF. The CDR3 DNA is TGTGCCAGCAGAAGAGCGGGACAGAGAACAGATACGCAGTATTTT. The complete variable domain, with remaining parts taken from reference TRBV11-2 and TRBJ2-3, reads EAGVAQSPRYKIIEKRQSVAFWCNPISGHATLYWYQQILGQGPKLLIQFQNNGVVDDSQLPKDRFSAERLKGVDSTLKIQPAKLEDSAVYLCASRRAGQRTDTQYFGPGTRLTVL.

The rearrangement links TRBV28 to TRBJ1-2; TRBD1 matches 9 bases. Germline assignment: CDR1 MDHEN and CDR2 SYDVKM. Trimming cost V 4 bases and J 3 bases; bases outside gene matches: 3. The CDR3 spans 14 residues. In DNA, the CDR3 is TGTGCCAGCAGTTCAGGACAGGGGTACTATGGCTACACCTTC. Protein: CASSSGQGYYGYTF.

The chain joins TRBV12-3 or TRBV12-4 to TRBJ2-3; unclear D gene. V shed 6 bases and J shed 1 base, with 8 bases lying between them. The CDR3 consists of 13 residues. This CDR3 is CASSPSRTDTQYF. The DNA for the CDR3 is TGTGCCAGCAGCCCCTCGCGCACAGATACGCAGTATTTT.

The V call is TRBV3-1 (or the pseudogene TRBV3-2), the J call TRBJ1-5; D remains unclear. CDR3 length: 12 amino acids. Trimming cost V 5 bases and J 7 bases, with 9 bases left between them. CDR1 and CDR2 from the germline V gene are LGHDT and YNNKEL (reference sequence). CDR3 nucleotides: TGTGCCAGCAGCTTTCGCGGGCAGCCCCAGCATTTT. This gives the protein CASSFRGQPQHF.

The chain has TRBV29-1 and TRBJ2-5; maybe TRBD1 (5 bases). V was cut by 7 bases and J by 5 bases, with 14 bases left in between. Germline assignment: CDR1 SQVTM and CDR2 ANQGSEA. CDR3 length: 12 residues. The CDR3, as DNA: TGCAGCGCCAACCCAGGGATGGAGACCCAGTACTTC. It specifies CSANPGMETQYF.

This clone was detected a few times. The rearrangement links TRBV19 to TRBJ2-7, with a weak D call TRBD2 (6 bases). The V end was cut by 5 bases, the J end by 3 bases, with 23 bases between. The CDR3 is made up of 17 amino acids. CDR1 is LNHDA and CDR2 is SQIVND in the germline V gene (reference sequence). CDR3 DNA: TGTGCCAGTAGTTCCAGACTCACGGGAGAAACTGGCTACGAGCAGTACTTC. Amino acid sequence: CASSSRLTGETGYEQYF.

The chain carries TRBV7-2 and TRBJ2-3; a possible D gene is TRBD1 (5 bases). V was trimmed by 5 bases and J by 3 bases, leaving 15 bases between them. Germline V CDR1 and CDR2: SGHTA, FQGNSA. CDR3 length: 15 amino acids. DNA for the CDR3: TGTGCCAGCAGCCGGGCCAGTGGGGCGACAGATACGCAGTATTTT. Protein product: CASSRASGATDTQYF.

The J gene is TRBJ1-1, the V gene TRBV27; no clear D gene. The CDR3 spans 14 residues. The germline V gene encodes CDR1 MNHEY and CDR2 SMNVEV (reference sequence). V was trimmed by 4 bases and J by 4 bases, leaving 13 bases between them. CDR3: CASSSRHEGTEAFF. The CDR3 coding sequence is TGTGCCAGCAGTTCACGACATGAGGGCACTGAAGCTTTCTTT.

The genes are TRBV5-4 and TRBJ2-4, with 7 bases fitting TRBD2. There are 16 residues in the CDR3. Per germline, CDR1 SGHNT and CDR2 YYREEE (reference sequence). Losses at the gene ends were 5 bases for V and 0 bases for J; bases not matched to a gene: 8. CDR3 residues: CASSHSSGLAKNIQYF. The CDR3 DNA sequence: TGTGCCAGCAGTCACTCTAGCGGCCTAGCCAAAAACATTCAGTACTTC.

A note on this clone: The sample carries other DNA sequences with the same CDR3. The chain combines TRBV6-2 or TRBV6-3 with TRBJ2-1; a weak D match, TRBD1 (5 bases). The CDR3 is 15 residues long. Germline CDR1 reads MNHEY; CDR2 reads SVGEGT. V was clipped by 2 bases and J by 4 bases, with 12 bases between them. The CDR3 nucleotides read TGTGCCAGCAGTTACCTCCAGGGCTCTTACAATGAGCAGTTCTTC. It yields the protein CASSYLQGSYNEQFF.